Each of the 26 T cell receptor beta chains below was sequenced from the same sample in a study of blood T cells in healthy people across ages. Using a J-beta primer mix together with a sample-barcoded 5' primer, a second PCR was run for roughly 6 to 11 cycles. Using its own MiXCR run on the 5' RACE reads, TCRdb lists one record per CDR3 protein. Of about 630,000 distinct CDR3 sequences listed, over 20% are singletons. Sequencing used blood. These receptors were collected from a man between 65 and 85 years old in good health.

The genes are TRBV4-3 and TRBJ2-1; 9 bases match TRBD2. The CDR3 totals 16 residues. Germline loops: CDR1 LGHNA, CDR2 YSLEER. V dropped 0 bases and J dropped 4; count of bases not matched to a gene: 4. The CDR3 bases are TGCGCCAGCAGCCAAGAATCTAGCGGGGCTTACAATGAGCAGTTCTTC. It yields the protein CASSQESSGAYNEQFF.

In nucleotides, the CDR3 is TGTGCCAGCAGCCAAGATTATCGACTAGCGAGTACCTACGAGCAGTACTTC. Amino acid sequence: CASSQDYRLASTYEQYF. V and J are TRBV3-1 and TRBJ2-5; 8 positions agree with TRBD2. The DNA end lines up better with TRBJ2-7; the J call may be wrong. The CDR3 is 17 amino acids. Germline V gene lookup returns CDR1 LGHDT and CDR2 YNNKEL (reference sequence).

The chain uses TRBV27 and TRBJ2-7, with D perhaps TRBD2 (6 bases). The CDR3 spans 15 residues. Germline lookup yields CDR1 MNHEY and CDR2 SMNVEV (reference sequence). V was shortened by 8 bases and J by 0 bases, with 17 bases between the two germline ends. The CDR3 coding sequence is TGTGCCAGCGGGGAGGTGGGCGGTCCCTCCTACGAGCAGTACTTC. Protein product: CASGEVGGPSYEQYF.

The rearrangement links TRBV27 to TRBJ1-4, with D tentatively TRBD1 (5 bases). The length of the CDR3 is 15 residues. V dropped 2 bases and J dropped 5 bases, with 12 bases sitting between them. The V gene's germline CDR1 is MNHEY and CDR2 SMNVEV (reference sequence). Here the CDR3 DNA reads TGTGCCAGCAGTTTAGGGGGACGGCCGAATGAAAAACTGTTTTTT. It translates to CASSLGGRPNEKLFF.

The chain links TRBV6-4 to TRBJ2-4; D unclear. With 10 bases removed from V and 0 bases from J, the gap between germline ends came to 4 bases. This CDR3 is 11 amino acids long. Germline lookup yields CDR1 MRHNA and CDR2 SNTAGT. The CDR3 bases are TGTGCCATCCGAGCCAAAAACATTCAGTACTTC. It translates to CAIRAKNIQYF.

This sequence joins TRBV5-4 and TRBJ1-1; D might be TRBD1 (5 bases). The CDR3 runs 15 residues. Trimming cost V 0 bases and J 0 bases, with 9 bases left between them. Germline V gene lookup returns CDR1 SGHNT and CDR2 YYREEE (reference sequence). The CDR3 loop reads CASSLAGALNTEAFF. The CDR3 DNA sequence: TGTGCCAGCAGCTTGGCTGGGGCTCTGAACACTGAAGCTTTCTTT.

V and J are TRBV5-1 and TRBJ2-5, with 8 bases identical to TRBD1. Germline CDR1 is SGHRS and CDR2 is YFSETQ. The CDR3 extends over 15 amino acids. Trimming at V came to 0 bases and at J to 5 bases, leaving 6 bases not matched to a gene. Here the CDR3 reads CASSLVGTGRETQYF. CDR3 DNA: TGCGCCAGCAGCTTGGTCGGGACAGGCAGGGAGACCCAGTACTTC.

The chain has TRBV20-1 and TRBJ2-3, with a weak D call TRBD2 (7 bases). V was trimmed by 5 bases and J by 3 bases, leaving 21 bases between them. Germline CDR1 reads DFQATT; CDR2 reads SNEGSKA (reference sequence). The CDR3 consists of 16 residues. CDR3 amino acids: CSADESFGGRTDTQYF. The CDR3 DNA reads as TGCAGTGCTGACGAGTCTTTCGGGGGGCGGACAGATACGCAGTATTTT.

This clonotype was found a few times. The junction does not match germline at one end; this may be a read error. V and J are TRBV20-1 and TRBJ1-1; weak D call: TRBD1 (5 bases). The CDR3 spans 13 residues. Germline assignment: CDR1 DFQATT and CDR2 SNEGSKA (reference sequence). The CDR3 here is CSAPRDRGSDAFF. In DNA form, the CDR3 reads TGCAGTGCTCCCCGGGATCGGGGGTCTGATGCTTTCTTT.

The sample holds a few counts of this clonotype. This chain joins TRBV6-5 and TRBJ2-7, with no clear D. Germline CDR1 MNHEY, CDR2 SVGAGI. V was trimmed by 5 bases and J by 2 bases, leaving 13 bases between them. The CDR3 is 14 amino acids. CDR3 nucleotides: TGTGCCAGCAGTCACCCTGGCCGAACCTACGAGCAGTACTTC. Amino acid sequence: CASSHPGRTYEQYF.

The rearrangement uses TRBV20-1 and TRBJ2-1; D might be TRBD1 (6 bases). Germline CDR1 and CDR2: DFQATT and SNEGSKA (reference sequence). CDR3 length: 15 residues. V lost 2 bases to trimming and J lost 0 bases, with 11 bases between them. The CDR3 is CSARHRDTSYNEQFF. In DNA form, the CDR3 reads TGCAGTGCTAGACACCGGGACACCTCCTACAATGAGCAGTTCTTC.

This clonotype was seen only a few times. The V call is TRBV3-1, the J call TRBJ1-4, with 7 bases matching TRBD1. Germline CDR1 LGHDT, CDR2 YNNKEL (reference sequence). This CDR3 is 12 amino acids long. The ends lost 4 bases at V and 8 bases at J; junction bases unmatched: 1. The CDR3 bases are TGTGCCAGCAGCCCGGACAGGGAAAAACTGTTTTTT. This translates into CASSPDREKLFF.

This chain joins TRBV15 and TRBJ2-6; D call uncertain. With 0 bases removed from V and 2 bases from J, the gap between germline ends came to 11 bases. This CDR3 contains 17 residues. CDR1 is LNHNV, CDR2 YYDKDF, per germline (reference sequence). The CDR3, as DNA: TGTGCCACCAGCAGAGACCGACGGGTTACTGGGGCCAACGTCCTGACTTTC. Translation gives CATSRDRRVTGANVLTF.

This clonotype appeared many times. V gene TRBV12-3 or TRBV12-4 combines with J gene TRBJ2-2; D is possibly TRBD1 (6 bases). The V end was cut by 5 bases, the J end by 13 bases, with 14 bases between. The CDR3 consists of 12 residues. The CDR3 DNA follows: TGTGCCAGCAGTGCGTACAGGGAATCGCTGTTTTTT. This sequence encodes CASSAYRESLFF.

V and J are TRBV15 and TRBJ2-5; 8 bases agree with TRBD1. V lost 0 bases to trimming and J lost 5 bases; unmatched junction nucleotides: 5. Germline-derived CDR1 and CDR2 are LNHNV and YYDKDF (reference sequence). The CDR3 extends over 15 amino acids. CDR3 amino acids: CATSRETGAHETQYF. CDR3 sequence (DNA): TGTGCCACCAGCAGAGAGACAGGGGCTCATGAGACCCAGTACTTC.

The chain employs TRBV2 and TRBJ2-5; 9 bases map to TRBD1. The J call may be incorrect, as the DNA end agrees better with TRBJ2-7. There are 13 residues in the CDR3. CDR1 SNHLY and CDR2 FYNNEI come from the germline V gene. CDR3 bases: TGTGCCGGACAAAGGGACAGGGAGTACGAGCAGTACTTC. Translating it yields CAGQRDREYEQYF.

The chain carries TRBV5-6 and TRBJ2-1, with D perhaps TRBD1 or TRBD2 (6 bases each). The CDR3 is 16 amino acids. Germline CDR1 SGHDT, CDR2 YYEEEE. V was trimmed by 4 bases and J by 0 bases, leaving 14 bases between them. CDR3 residues: CASSAGTGSSYNEQFF. The CDR3 DNA sequence: TGTGCCAGCAGCGCGGGAACAGGGAGCTCCTACAATGAGCAGTTCTTC.

The chain is built from TRBV5-1 and TRBJ2-5, with TRBD2 matching over 15 bases. Germline-derived CDR1 and CDR2 are SGHRS and YFSETQ. This CDR3 is 17 amino acids long. The ends lost 4 bases at V and 2 bases at J; junction bases unmatched: 6. In DNA, the CDR3 is TGCGCCAGCAGCAGGACTAGCGGGAGGGAGATTCAAGAGACCCAGTACTTC. Its translation: CASSRTSGREIQETQYF.

This clonotype occurred a few times. The J gene is TRBJ1-4, the V gene TRBV5-1, with D possibly being TRBD1 (5 bases). Germline V gene sequence: CDR1 SGHRS, CDR2 YFSETQ. V was clipped by 10 bases and J by 6 bases, with 19 bases between them. This CDR3 has 14 residues. CDR3 DNA sequence: TGCGCCTCACGGGGCAGAGGAGAAGATGAAAAACTGTTTTTT. Its protein product is CASRGRGEDEKLFF.

This clonotype appeared a few times. The chain has TRBV24-1 and TRBJ2-1; D ambiguous. The V end lost 4 bases, the J end lost 5 bases, and 14 bases lay between the germline ends. Germline V gives CDR1 KGHDR, CDR2 SFDVKD. This CDR3 is 15 amino acids long. CDR3 region: CATSDPGPLDNEQFF. CDR3 DNA: TGTGCCACCAGTGACCCCGGGCCCTTGGACAATGAGCAGTTCTTC.

This clonotype occurred a few times. This chain uses TRBV6-6 with TRBJ1-4; no firm D call. CDR1 is MNHNY and CDR2 is SVGAGI in the germline V gene (reference sequence). The CDR3 is 15 residues long. Between the trimmed V and J ends, which lost 0 bases and 4 bases, there was a span of 9 bases. The CDR3 protein is CASSYSNSGNEKLFF. CDR3 DNA: TGTGCCAGCAGTTACTCGAACTCGGGTAATGAAAAACTGTTTTTT.

This chain uses TRBV20-1 with TRBJ2-5, with a tentative D call TRBD1 (7 bases). The J call is in doubt because the DNA end fits TRBJ2-7 better. The CDR3 consists of 14 residues. The germline V gene has CDR1 DFQATT and CDR2 SNEGSKA (reference sequence). The CDR3 is CSARRGTAAYEQYF. DNA for the CDR3: TGCAGTGCTAGACGCGGGACAGCGGCCTACGAGCAGTACTTC.

V is TRBV14 and J is TRBJ1-1; the match to TRBD1 covers 8 bases. Looked up from germline, CDR1 is SGHDN and CDR2 is FVKESK. The trim removed 7 bases at V and 0 bases at J, leaving 13 bases unmatched. The CDR3 totals 17 residues. CDR3 residues: CASKIWTGTLMNTEAFF. The CDR3 DNA is TGTGCCAGCAAGATATGGACAGGGACCTTGATGAACACTGAAGCTTTCTTT.

The sample holds a few counts of this clonotype. The chain carries TRBV14 and TRBJ2-1; 7 bases match TRBD2. The CDR3 sequence is 16 residues long. Germline V lookup: CDR1 SGHDN, CDR2 FVKESK. Trimming cost V 0 bases and J 3 bases; bases outside gene matches: 5. In nucleotides, the CDR3 is TGTGCCAGCAGCCAAGATTCGGGAGGATTCTACAATGAGCAGTTCTTC. It is translated as CASSQDSGGFYNEQFF.

This clonotype was observed a handful of times. The chain carries TRBV18 and TRBJ1-5; D not resolved. Trimming left V 3 bases short and J 7 bases short, with 10 bases between. The germline V gene has CDR1 KGHSH and CDR2 LQKENI. The CDR3 runs to 13 residues. CDR3 coding DNA: TGTGCCAGCTCACCGCAAGCAACCCAGCCCCAGCATTTT. It codes for CASSPQATQPQHF. Based on the CDR3 plus reference TRBV18 and TRBJ1-5, the full variable domain is NAGVMQNPRHLVRRRGQEARLRCSPMKGHSHVYWYRQLPEEGLKFMVYLQKENIIDESGMPKERFSAEFPKEGPSILRIQQVVRGDSAAYFCASSPQATQPQHFGDGTRLSIL.

The rearrangement joins TRBV3-1 to TRBJ2-1, with D unresolved. Looked up from germline, CDR1 is LGHDT and CDR2 is YNNKEL (reference sequence). Trimming took 4 bases from V and 5 from J, leaving 12 bases between them. The CDR3 is made up of 14 amino acids. CDR3 amino acids: CASSPQPKDNEQFF. The DNA of the CDR3 is TGTGCCAGCAGCCCCCAACCTAAGGACAATGAGCAGTTCTTC.